These 29 T cell receptor beta chains were sequenced from one sample in a study of CD8 T cells in Susac syndrome. RNA was extracted with the RNeasy kit, and a quantity of 0.5 to 1 ug was reverse transcribed using random hexamers. TCRdb passed the immunoSEQ multiplex PCR reads through MiXCR, listing each CDR3 protein once. Among hundreds of thousands of distinct CDR3 sequences listed, roughly nine tenths were seen once. The source material was CD8+ T cells from PBMCs. These receptors came from a human donor with multiple sclerosis.

CDR3 in amino acids: CASSLTTGSSYEQYF. The CDR3 DNA is TGCGCCAGCAGCCTGACGACAGGGAGCTCCTACGAGCAGTACTTC. The V gene is TRBV5-1, the J gene TRBJ2-7, with 7 bases identical to TRBD1. After removal of 4 bases from V and 0 bases from J, the junction contained 7 bases not matched to a gene. The CDR3 is 15 residues long. CDR1 SGHRS and CDR2 YFSETQ come from the germline V gene.

The V gene is TRBV4-1, the J gene TRBJ2-7; tentative D call: TRBD2 (6 bases). The germline CDR1 and CDR2 sequences are MGHRA and YSYEKL. The V end was cut by 4 bases, the J end by 0 bases, with 13 bases between. CDR3 size: 15 residues. CDR3 sequence (DNA): TGCGCCAGCAGCCTGGGACTTCGATCCTCCTACGAGCAGTACTTC. Amino acid sequence: CASSLGLRSSYEQYF.

The J gene is TRBJ1-1, the V gene TRBV13, with unresolved D. This CDR3 contains 13 residues. The V end was cut by 1 base, the J end by 8 bases, with 11 bases between. Looked up from germline, CDR1 is PRHDT and CDR2 is FYEKMQ (reference sequence). Here the CDR3 DNA reads TGTGCCAGCAGCTTAGAAGGGATGGGGGAAGCTTTCTTT. The encoded protein is CASSLEGMGEAFF.

The rearrangement links TRBV12-3 or TRBV12-4 to TRBJ2-3; TRBD2 aligns across 7 bases. This CDR3 spans 16 amino acids. J gave up 0 bases and V 3 bases, and 6 bases lay outside the gene matches. In DNA form, the CDR3 reads TGTGCCAGCAGTTTGCTAGCGGACCCTAGCACAGATACGCAGTATTTT. Translating it yields CASSLLADPSTDTQYF.

The genes are TRBV9 and TRBJ2-1, with D perhaps assigned TRBD1 or TRBD2 (6 bases each). Trimming took 1 base from V and 11 from J, leaving 10 bases between them. This CDR3 is 12 amino acids long. Germline V gives CDR1 SGDLS, CDR2 YYNGEE. This CDR3 is CASSVRGDQQFF. The CDR3 DNA is TGTGCCAGCAGCGTAAGGGGGGACCAGCAGTTCTTC.

The CDR3: CASSLRSQLPNLAGNTIYF. CDR3 sequence (DNA): TGTGCCAGCAGCTTACGCTCCCAGTTACCTAACTTAGCCGGAAACACCATATATTTT. V is TRBV7-2 and J is TRBJ1-3; D remains unclear. V lost 2 bases to trimming and J lost 4 bases, with 24 bases between them. CDR3 size: 19 residues. CDR1 is SGHTA, CDR2 FQGNSA, per germline.

The J gene is TRBJ1-5, the V gene TRBV12-3 or TRBV12-4; D possibly corresponds to TRBD1 (6 bases). Trimming pared 4 bases from V and 4 bases from J, leaving 11 bases between. The CDR3 consists of 14 residues. The CDR3 region has the DNA TGTGCCAGCAGTTGGGGGGGCAGGAATCAGCCCCAGCATTTT. This translates into CASSWGGRNQPQHF.

V is TRBV6-6 and J is TRBJ1-4; 7 positions match TRBD1. Germline CDR1 reads MNHNY; CDR2 reads SVGAGI (reference sequence). Germline trimming cut 8 bases from V and 5 bases from J; bases unmatched to any gene: 2. This CDR3 has 12 amino acids. CDR3: CASHRGNEKLFF. The DNA of the CDR3 is TGTGCCAGCCACAGGGGCAATGAAAAACTGTTTTTT.

This clonotype was counted a single time. This chain joins TRBV10-3 and TRBJ2-1, with 7 bases identical to TRBD1. Germline-derived CDR1 and CDR2 are ENHRY and SYGVKD. The V segment lost 9 bases and the J segment 0 bases; nucleotides outside the gene matches: 5. The CDR3 consists of 14 residues. The CDR3 region is CAIGTASSYNEQFF. The CDR3 nucleotides are TGTGCCATTGGGACAGCCAGCTCCTACAATGAGCAGTTCTTC.

The V gene is TRBV6-5, the J gene TRBJ1-1; TRBD1 might be the D (5 bases). The CDR3 consists of 14 residues. CDR1 is MNHEY and CDR2 is SVGAGI in the germline V gene. Trimming removed 6 bases at V and 0 bases at J, with 11 bases between. The CDR3 region has the DNA TGTGCCAGCAGCACCAAGGGGCTGAACACTGAAGCTTTCTTT. Its translation is CASSTKGLNTEAFF.

The chain recombines TRBV20-1 with TRBJ1-2; D may be TRBD1 (6 bases). The CDR3 consists of 11 residues. Germline CDR1 DFQATT, CDR2 SNEGSKA (reference sequence). The V gene lost 5 bases and the J gene lost 8 bases, with 12 bases spanning the gap. The CDR3 DNA is TGCAGTGCTGGCCCGGGGGGCGGCTACACCTTC. This encodes CSAGPGGGYTF.

J is TRBJ2-7 and V is TRBV20-1, with D tentatively TRBD1 (6 bases). The germline gives CDR1 DFQATT, CDR2 SNEGSKA (reference sequence). The CDR3 length is 16 residues. The V and J ends lost 2 bases and 4 bases respectively, with 21 bases between them. This chain's CDR3 is CSARPRARDIPYEQYF. CDR3 coding DNA: TGCAGTGCTAGACCGCGGGCAAGGGACATTCCATACGAGCAGTACTTC.

The rearrangement links TRBV4-3 to TRBJ1-1, with TRBD1 matching 8 bases. V lost 3 bases, J lost 0 bases, and 9 bases stayed unmatched. Germline values: CDR1 LGHNA, CDR2 YSLEER. The CDR3 has 17 amino acids. Here the CDR3 DNA reads TGCGCCAGCAGCCAGGACAGGGCCCGGGGCATGAACACTGAAGCTTTCTTT. It is translated as CASSQDRARGMNTEAFF.

The chain carries TRBV10-3 and TRBJ2-7; TRBD1 agrees at 9 bases. The CDR3 covers 14 residues. V lost 3 bases to trimming and J lost 3 bases; unmatched junction nucleotides: 3. The germline CDR1 and CDR2 sequences are ENHRY and SYGVKD. The CDR3 DNA follows: TGTGCCATCAGTGAAACAGGGGGCCTCTACGAGCAGTACTTC. This sequence encodes CAISETGGLYEQYF.

The V call is TRBV30, the J call TRBJ1-1; perhaps TRBD1 as D (5 bases). This CDR3 has 10 residues. CDR1 is GTSNPN, CDR2 SVGIG, per germline (reference sequence). V was clipped by 2 bases and J by 10 bases, with 8 bases between them. DNA of the CDR3: TGTGCCTGGAGTCAGGGTCGAGCTTTCTTT. This sequence encodes CAWSQGRAFF.

This clonotype was picked up one time. The chain recombines TRBV14 with TRBJ2-1; 9 bases align to TRBD2. The junction had 4 bases not matched to a gene; V was cut back by 3 bases and J by 7 bases. This CDR3 contains 14 residues. Germline V gene lookup returns CDR1 SGHDN and CDR2 FVKESK. The DNA for the CDR3 is TGTGCCAGCAGCCATGGACTAGCGAGAAATGAGCAGTTCTTC. Protein sequence: CASSHGLARNEQFF.

The rearrangement joins TRBV7-2 to TRBJ2-7; D uncertain. V lost 5 bases, J lost 3 bases, and 11 bases lay in between. CDR3 size: 13 residues. The germline V gene has CDR1 SGHTA and CDR2 FQGNSA. CDR3 in amino acids: CASSPSPHYEQYF. The DNA for the CDR3 is TGTGCCAGCAGCCCCTCCCCCCACTACGAGCAGTACTTC.

The V call is TRBV7-9, the J call TRBJ2-7, with 9 bases that match TRBD1. V lost 4 bases and J lost 4; bases outside the gene matches: 5. The CDR3 has 14 amino acids. Germline V gives CDR1 SEHNR, CDR2 FQNEAQ (reference sequence). The DNA for the CDR3 is TGTGCCAGCAGCTCCCGGACAGGGGAATACGAGCAGTACTTC. It encodes CASSSRTGEYEQYF.

The chain carries TRBV7-8 and TRBJ2-5; the match to TRBD2 covers 8 bases. V trimming: 11 bases; J trimming: 4 bases; junction bases outside the gene matches: 15. Germline V lookup: CDR1 SGHVS, CDR2 FQNEAQ. This CDR3 is 15 amino acids long. The CDR3 region has the DNA TGTGCCCCCGAATCCCCGGGAGGGCCTGGAGAGACCCAGTACTTC. Its protein is CAPESPGGPGETQYF.

This chain links TRBV27 with TRBJ2-5; D is unclear. The V gene's germline CDR1 is MNHEY and CDR2 SMNVEV (reference sequence). Between the trimmed V and J ends, which lost 1 base and 3 bases, there was a span of 21 bases. The CDR3 extends over 18 amino acids. The CDR3 is CASSLLSPKEWGEETQYF. The CDR3 DNA is TGTGCCAGCAGTTTATTGAGCCCTAAGGAGTGGGGTGAAGAGACCCAGTACTTC.

The rearrangement links TRBV2 to TRBJ2-7; TRBD2 matches at 11 bases. The CDR3 runs to 15 residues. Germline CDR1 and CDR2: SNHLY and FYNNEI. V shed 3 bases and J 3 bases; nucleotides not matched to a gene: 4. CDR3 in DNA: TGTGCCAGCAGTGAGTGGCTAGCGGGGGGCTACGAGCAGTACTTC. Translated, it gives CASSEWLAGGYEQYF.

The gene calls are TRBV6-5 and TRBJ2-2, with D possibly being TRBD1 or TRBD2 (5 bases each). In germline, CDR1 is MNHEY, CDR2 SVGAGI. V dropped 5 bases and J dropped 1 base, with 11 bases sitting between them. CDR3 length equals 15 residues. Written as DNA, the CDR3 is TGTGCCAGCAGTCCGTTTGGGGGGAACACCGGGGAGCTGTTTTTT. This sequence encodes CASSPFGGNTGELFF.

The chain carries TRBV10-2 and TRBJ2-7; D not resolved. This CDR3 has 12 residues. V dropped 6 bases and J dropped 3 bases, with 9 bases sitting between them. CDR1 and CDR2 from the germline V gene are WSHSY and SAAADI. This chain's CDR3 is CASSTNYYEQYF. The DNA for the CDR3 is TGCGCCAGCAGCACGAACTACTACGAGCAGTACTTC.

J is TRBJ2-5 and V is TRBV4-1; the D gene is possibly TRBD1 (5 bases). The CDR3 has 16 residues. Trimming removed 3 bases at V and 0 bases at J, with 14 bases between. Germline V lookup: CDR1 MGHRA, CDR2 YSYEKL. CDR3 sequence reads: CASSHGAGLNQETQYF. The CDR3 coding sequence is TGCGCCAGCAGCCACGGTGCAGGGCTCAACCAAGAGACCCAGTACTTC.

The chain carries TRBV5-6 and TRBJ2-6; D might be TRBD2 (5 bases). Germline loops: CDR1 SGHDT, CDR2 YYEEEE. The CDR3 consists of 16 residues. The ends were cut back, 2 bases at V and 0 bases at J, with 9 bases in the middle. Here the CDR3 reads CASSFGLSSGANVLTF. The CDR3 DNA sequence: TGTGCCAGCAGCTTCGGACTGTCCTCTGGGGCCAACGTCCTGACTTTC. Combining the CDR3 with reference TRBV5-6 and TRBJ2-6 gives the whole variable domain DAGVTQSPTHLIKTRGQQVTLRCSPKSGHDTVSWYQQALGQGPQFIFQYYEEEERQRGNFPDRFSGHQFPNYSSELNVNALLLGDSALYLCASSFGLSSGANVLTFGAGSRLTVL.

The chain carries TRBV7-9 and TRBJ1-1; possibly TRBD1 for D (5 bases). The germline V gene encodes CDR1 SEHNR and CDR2 FQNEAQ (reference sequence). The ends were cut back, 5 bases at V and 11 bases at J, with 24 bases in the middle. This CDR3 is 15 amino acids long. The CDR3 sequence is CASSKVGAGSGGAFF. DNA of the CDR3: TGTGCCAGCAGCAAGGTTGGGGCAGGTTCTGGGGGGGCTTTCTTT.

The gene calls are TRBV2 and TRBJ2-3; D may be TRBD1 or TRBD2 (5 bases each). From germline, CDR1 is SNHLY and CDR2 FYNNEI. This CDR3 has 13 amino acids. Trimming left V 8 bases short and J 0 bases short, with 9 bases between. CDR3 DNA sequence: TGTGCCAGCTTCTGGGGGAGCACAGATACGCAGTATTTT. Translating gives CASFWGSTDTQYF.

This chain connects TRBV19 to TRBJ2-1, with 8 bases matching TRBD2. CDR3 length: 18 amino acids. Germline V gives CDR1 LNHDA, CDR2 SQIVND (reference sequence). V lost 3 bases and J lost 4; bases outside the gene matches: 14. CDR3 sequence reads: CASSIAGGKLAPYNEQFF. CDR3 DNA sequence: TGTGCCAGTAGTATCGCGGGGGGCAAGTTAGCCCCATACAATGAGCAGTTCTTC.

V and J are TRBV6-5 and TRBJ2-1, with D unresolved. The length of the CDR3 is 13 residues. V gave up 0 bases and J gave up 6 bases, with 6 bases separating them. Germline CDR1 MNHEY, CDR2 SVGAGI. CDR3 loop: CASSYSVSNEQFF. The CDR3 DNA follows: TGTGCCAGCAGTTACTCGGTTTCCAATGAGCAGTTCTTC.